This T cell receptor beta chain was recovered during a study of T cell responses to AZD1222 COVID-19 vaccine. Notes on the study in general: CD4 TCRs associated with vaccination spanned spike, dominating at 160-218 and 743-854. Targets within unmutated variant regions were reportedly found for nearly half of spike-specific TCRs. Baseline seropositivity characterized only a handful of AZD1222 recipients. The donor group comprised mostly white British people and more females; the analysis possibly underestimated clonal diversity.

Repertoires were generated with immunoSEQ multiplex PCR, while TCRdb's copy carries only in-frame clones and drops some. The sample shows about 200,000 clones, almost 90% of them seen only once. Comments on this clone: What it recognizes is unknown.

The sample was peripheral blood, taken on day 0 of AZD1222 vaccination. The origin of this receptor is an adult in good health.

CDR3 amino acids: CASGGTDEYGYTF. CDR3 coding DNA: TGTGCCAGCGGCGGGACAGACGAATATGGCTACACCTTC. The chain joins TRBV6-5 to TRBJ1-2; 7 nucleotides match TRBD1. The length of the CDR3 is 13 residues. Trimming removed 8 bases from V and 5 bases from J; junction bases left unmatched: 8. The germline gives CDR1 MNHEY, CDR2 SVGAGI.